The rows below give T cell receptor beta chains drawn from one sample of a study of human T cells and chemical hapten exposure. Via MiXCR, TCRdb re-called the RACE reads, giving one row per CDR3 protein. This table has more than 250,000 distinct CDR3 sequences, roughly 8.9% appearing once. The sequences come from whole blood, collected in connection with sensitization to the hapten diphenylcyclopropenone (DPC). These receptors all stem from a middle-aged woman with alopecia areata. Some clones in this sample may be carry-over from other donors' samples. Each CDR3 is given with its conserved first and last residue. D genes are given only for firm matches. The size entry is marked missing in some rows and otherwise reads once, few, many or a size class.

size	V	J	length	D	DNA	CDR3
-	TRBV27	TRBJ2-3	14	TRBD1	TGTGCCAGCAGACGACAGGGGTCCGTAGATACGCAGTATTTT	CASRRQGSVDTQYF
-	TRBV29-1	TRBJ2-7	13	-	-	CSVGTGARRFEYF
-	TRBV11-1	TRBJ2-5	13	-	TGTGCCAGCAGCTTAGTTCGGGAGGAGACCCAGTACTTC	CASSLVREETQYF
few	TRBV4-3	TRBJ2-3	16	-	TGCGCCAGCAGCCAAGGATTTTCGCAGGCCACAGATACGCAGTATTTT	CASSQGFSQATDTQYF
many	TRBV6-5	TRBJ1-1	16	TRBD1	TGTGCCAGCAGTTACCAAAACACAGGGGGTGGTACTGAAGCTTTCTTT	CASSYQNTGGGTEAFF
few	TRBV12-3/TRBV12-4	TRBJ1-2	14	-	TGTGCCAGCAGTTTGATTGGGGCTAACTATGGCTACACCTTC	CASSLIGANYGYTF
few	TRBV5-1	TRBJ2-1	16	-	TGCGCCAGCAGCCGGGGAGCAGAGAGCTCCTACAATGAGCAGTTCTTC	CASSRGAESSYNEQFF
-	TRBV9	TRBJ2-2	13	TRBD2	TGTGCCAGCAGCGTAGAGCTAGCGGGATCGCTGTTTTTT	CASSVELAGSLFF
few	TRBV6-2/TRBV6-3	TRBJ2-7	16	-	TGTGCCAGCAGTTATTTACATACGGGACAAGGCGGAGAGCAGTACTTC	CASSYLHTGQGGEQYF
few	TRBV14	TRBJ2-1	14	TRBD2	TGTGTCAGCAGCCGGACTAGCGGATACAATGAGCAGTTCTTC	CVSSRTSGYNEQFF
few	TRBV20-1	TRBJ1-1	13	TRBD1	TGCAGTGCTAGGGACCCGAGGGACAGTAAAGCTTTCTTT	CSARDPRDSKAFF
few	TRBV7-2	TRBJ1-2	14	-	TGTGCCAGCAGCTTAGATACAGAAGGGGGAGGCTACACCTTC	CASSLDTEGGGYTF
few	TRBV10-3	TRBJ1-5	14	TRBD1	TGTGCCATCAGCCCTGGACAGGAGGGGCAGCCCCAGCATTTT	CAISPGQEGQPQHF
many	TRBV20-1	TRBJ2-7	20	TRBD2	TGCAGTGCTAGAGACAGGACAGGGTCCCAACTAGCGGGGTTAACCTACGAGCAGTACTTC	CSARDRTGSQLAGLTYEQYF
few	TRBV20-1	TRBJ2-7	17	TRBD2	TGCAGTGCTAGAGATTTAAGGGGACTAGCGGGGTCCTACGAGCAGTACTTC	CSARDLRGLAGSYEQYF
many	TRBV20-1	TRBJ2-7	15	TRBD1	TGCAGTGCCACGGGGGCTGGGACAGGCCTTTGGGAGCAGTACTTC	CSATGAGTGLWEQYF
-	TRBV6-2/TRBV6-3	TRBJ2-3	13	TRBD2	TGTGCCAGCAAAGGGAGGGCCACAGATACGCAGTATTTT	CASKGRATDTQYF
few	TRBV4-3	TRBJ2-3	15	TRBD1	TGCGCCAGCAGCCAAGATCGACAGGGGGCGGATACGCAGTATTTT	CASSQDRQGADTQYF
-	TRBV5-1	TRBJ2-1	15	-	TGCGCCAGCAGCTCGTTGAGGACTACCGACAATGAGCAGTTCTTC	CASSSLRTTDNEQFF
few	TRBV10-3	TRBJ2-5	16	TRBD1	TGTGCCATCAGTGAGTCTTGGACAGGTACTGAAGAGACCCAGTACTTC	CAISESWTGTEETQYF
few	TRBV12-3/TRBV12-4	TRBJ2-1	13	-	TGTGCCAGCAGTTTTGATAGTTACAATGAGCAGTTCTTC	CASSFDSYNEQFF
-	TRBV4-1	TRBJ1-4	16	TRBD1	TGCGCCAGCAGCCATCAGTACAGAGGGGGCGGTGAAAAACTGTTTTTT	CASSHQYRGGGEKLFF